This is a list of T cell receptor beta chains from one sample in a study of blood T cell repertoires in COVID-19. This table comes from immunoSEQ multiplex PCR, and its TCRdb copy is limited to in-frame clones, with some not included. The sample comprises under 500,000 clones, about 85% of which are singletons, and about 2% rests with the top ten. What was sequenced was PBMCs or T cells enriched from blood (not recorded which). These receptors were taken from a woman aged 18-29 years with acute COVID-19. CDR3s include the opening cysteine and the closing phenylalanine or tryptophan. The D gene is left open where the match is weak. Where a row states a size, it is once, few, many or the class of an expanded clone; other rows omit it.

>TRBD1|TRBJ1-1|14|.|TRBV5-6
CASSGTGSLAEAFF
TGTGCCAGCAGCGGGACAGGGAGTCTGGCTGAAGCTTTCTTT
>.|TRBJ1-2|15|.|TRBV4-1
CASSQVPTANYGYTF
TGCGCCAGCAGCCAAGTGCCTACAGCTAACTATGGCTACACCTTC
>TRBD1|TRBJ1-6|16|.|TRBV7-9
CASSLGSTGAHSPLHF
TGTGCCAGCAGCTTAGGATCGACAGGGGCACATTCACCCCTCCACTTT
>.|TRBJ1-2|13|once|TRBV10-1
CASSGTGREGYTF
TGCGCCAGCAGTGGTACGGGGAGAGAGGGCTACACCTTC
>TRBD1|TRBJ2-5|16|.|TRBV27
CASSLYPDRNQETQYF
TGTGCCAGCAGTTTATACCCGGACAGGAACCAAGAGACCCAGTACTTC
>TRBD1|TRBJ2-2|14|.|TRBV10-2
CATSDRGNTGELFF
TGCGCCACTTCGGACAGGGGGAACACCGGGGAGCTGTTTTTT
>TRBD1|TRBJ1-4|14|.|TRBV6-6
CASSHQGAREKLFF
TGTGCCAGCAGTCACCAGGGGGCTCGGGAAAAACTGTTTTTT
>TRBD1|TRBJ2-5|15|few|TRBV5-4
CASTLGTGEGETQYF
TGTGCCAGCACCTTGGGGACAGGTGAGGGAGAGACCCAGTACTTC
>TRBD2|TRBJ2-7|16|.|TRBV6-5
CASSSLAGSLMCEQYF
TGTGCCAGCAGTTCCCTAGCGGGAAGCCTCATGTGCGAGCAGTACTTC
>TRBD2|TRBJ2-3|16|.|TRBV7-6
CASSPRTSGSTDTQYF
TGTGCCAGCAGCCCGCGGACTAGCGGTAGCACAGATACGCAGTATTTT
>.|TRBJ2-1|13|.|TRBV6-5
CASSSLLRGEQFF
TGTGCCAGCAGTTCGTTGCTCAGGGGTGAGCAGTTCTTC
>TRBD1|TRBJ1-5|15|.|TRBV3-1/TRBV3-2
CASSPSGQINQPQHF
TGTGCCAGCAGTCCCTCGGGACAGATCAATCAGCCCCAGCATTTT
>TRBD1|TRBJ1-3|14|few|TRBV5-1
CASSLDRGRNTIYF
TGCGCCAGCAGCTTGGACAGGGGAAGAAACACCATATATTTT
>TRBD2|TRBJ2-1|17|.|TRBV7-8
CASSLEVAGVGENEQFF
TGTGCCAGCAGCTTAGAGGTAGCGGGAGTAGGTGAGAATGAGCAGTTCTTC
>TRBD2|TRBJ2-7|14|.|TRBV19
CASSTLAGTYEQYF
TGTGCCAGTAGTACACTAGCGGGAACCTACGAGCAGTACTTC
>TRBD1|TRBJ1-5|14|.|TRBV7-2
CASSPDRLNQPQHF
TGTGCCAGCAGCCCGGACAGGCTTAATCAGCCCCAGCATTTT
>.|TRBJ1-4|14|.|TRBV28
CASSFGGRFEKLFF
TGTGCCAGCAGTTTCGGGGGGCGCTTTGAAAAACTGTTTTTT
>.|TRBJ2-3|11|.|TRBV19
CASTQRDTQYF
TGTGCCAGTACCCAGCGGGATACGCAGTATTTT
>.|TRBJ2-1|11|.|TRBV11-2
CASSQYNEQFF
TGTGCCAGCAGCCAATACAATGAGCAGTTCTTC
>TRBD1|TRBJ2-7|13|.|TRBV24-1
CATSEGGRDEQYF
TGTGCCACCAGTGAAGGGGGCCGGGACGAGCAGTACTTC
>.|TRBJ2-7|15|.|TRBV7-9
CASSPIGGAAYEQYF
TGTGCCAGCAGCCCGATAGGTGGGGCCGCCTACGAGCAGTACTTC
>.|TRBJ1-1|14|.|TRBV6-5
CASSSSRERAEAFF
TGTGCCAGCAGCTCGTCTCGGGAGAGGGCTGAAGCTTTCTTT
>.|TRBJ1-5|13|.|TRBV7-2
CASSTGSNQPQHF
TGTGCCAGCAGTACAGGGAGCAATCAGCCCCAGCATTTT
>.|TRBJ1-1|14|.|TRBV4-2
CASSQDRGSGEAFF
TGTGCCAGCAGCCAAGATCGGGGGTCGGGTGAAGCTTTCTTT
>TRBD1|TRBJ2-7|13|.|TRBV11-2
CASGRDRISEQYF
TGTGCCAGCGGTCGGGACAGGATCTCCGAGCAGTACTTC
>TRBD1|TRBJ1-1|14|.|TRBV3-1/TRBV3-2
CASSRTGGSTEAFF
TGTGCCAGCAGCCGAACAGGGGGCAGCACTGAAGCTTTCTTT
>.|TRBJ2-7|13|.|TRBV7-9
CASSESRANEQYF
TGTGCCAGCAGTGAGAGCAGGGCAAACGAGCAGTACTTC